The entry that follows covers one TCR beta chain sequence. The CDR3 runs to 13 residues. The data were obtained in a study of control samples from healthy donors and cancer patients. Clones were read by immunoSEQ multiplex PCR, and TCRdb kept only the in-frame ones, dropping some. The repertoire holds approximately 210,000 clones, about 90% seen once, with 1.8% in the top ten. The sequenced material came from blood. This clonotype was obtained from a man aged 30 to 39 in good health. The chain couples TRBV21-1 to TRBJ1-5. TRBV21-1 represents a pseudogene. The CDR3, as DNA: TGTGCCAGTCAAGCGGGGTGCAATCAGCCCCAGCATTTT. This sequence encodes CASQAGCNQPQHF.